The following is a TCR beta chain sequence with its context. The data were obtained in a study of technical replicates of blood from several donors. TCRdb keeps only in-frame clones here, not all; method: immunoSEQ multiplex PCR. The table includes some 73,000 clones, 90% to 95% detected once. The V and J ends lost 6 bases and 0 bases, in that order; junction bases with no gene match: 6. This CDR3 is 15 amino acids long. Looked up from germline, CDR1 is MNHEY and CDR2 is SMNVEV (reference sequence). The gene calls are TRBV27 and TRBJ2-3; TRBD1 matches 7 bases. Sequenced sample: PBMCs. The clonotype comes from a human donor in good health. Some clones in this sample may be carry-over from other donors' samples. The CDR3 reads CASRNDRVSTDTQYF. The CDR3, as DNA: TGTGCCAGCAGGAACGACAGGGTTAGCACAGATACGCAGTATTTT.